The entry below gives a single T cell receptor beta chain sequence along with its context. Its antigen is currently unknown. As for treatment: roughly nine-day PBMC culture with coronavirus spike peptide pools or control peptides (ViraFEST assay). The data belong to a study of vaccination and CD4 T cells after COVID-19. Sequence data for DNA of cultured CD4+ T cells were generated by the Oncomine TCR Beta short-read assay. TCRdb re-derived calls from the PCR reads in MiXCR, one entry per CDR3 protein. The sample consists of about 20,000 distinct CDR3 sequences, 35% to 55% of them appearing once. Germline-derived CDR1 and CDR2 are DFQATT and SNEGSKA (reference sequence). V lost 4 bases and J 5 bases, leaving 9 bases between the germline ends. The CDR3 sequence is 13 residues long.

The rearrangement joins TRBV20-1 to TRBJ1-6; D is undetermined. Sample: CD4+ T cells from blood, cultured in vitro, taken after SARS-CoV-2 vaccination. The clonotype was recovered from a human donor who had recovered from COVID-19. CDR3 residues: CSAKTTDNSPLHF. DNA for the CDR3: TGCAGTGCTAAAACCACGGATAATTCACCCCTCCACTTT.